This T cell receptor beta chain was observed in a study of blood T cell repertoires in COVID-19. Looking at the study overall: Specimens from acute and convalescent COVID-19 originated in the United States, Italy and Spain. T cells, B-cell-depleted T cells, or PBMCs provided the cDNA or gDNA that served as material.

Original analysis: The authors estimated nucleated cell counts from reference gene primer amplification. Some clones are missing from TCRdb's copy, which holds only in-frame ones; the method was immunoSEQ multiplex PCR. The V and J calls and clone size are taken from that table; D and trimming were inferred from the DNA. In the table there are 95,000 or so clones, 79% of which are singletons. The CDR3 extends over 15 amino acids. V shed 3 bases, J shed 3 bases, and the junction held 5 bases outside the gene matches. Germline CDR1 is LNHDA and CDR2 is SQIVND (reference sequence). This TCR derives from a woman aged 80 or older with active or convalescent COVID-19. What was sequenced was peripheral blood. This chain links TRBV19 with TRBJ2-7; 10 nucleotides line up with TRBD1. The chain's CDR3 is CASSIGTGVIYEQYF. DNA of the CDR3: TGTGCCAGTAGTATTGGGACAGGGGTCATCTACGAGCAGTACTTC.